This T cell receptor (beta chain) is drawn from a study of cytomegalovirus exposure and HLA in healthy donors. The length of the CDR3 is 15 residues. Primers included in the PCR were 60 Vbeta and 13 Jbeta primers. TCRdb's copy holds only in-frame clones and misses some; the assay was immunoSEQ multiplex PCR. This sample has fewer than 80,000 clones, with about 75% found just once. The TCR was taken from a woman in her 40s in good health and CMV-seropositive. The chain uses TRBV21-1 and TRBJ1-1; the table names TRBD1, a call not compared with the DNA. TRBV21-1 is given as a pseudogene. Sequencing input: PBMCs. The CDR3: CASTETANLNTEAFF. In nucleotides, the CDR3 is TGTGCCAGCACCGAGACAGCAAACTTAAACACTGAAGCTTTCTTT.